This section outlines one T cell receptor (beta chain) sequence together with its context. The antigen it recognizes is unknown. The input lacks base qualities; no much larger clone sits a single base away. This specimen comes from a study of CD8+ T cells in alopecia areata (dated by TCRdb to the late 2010s). About the investigation overall: The treated patients, all with moderate-to-severe alopecia areata, were enrolled in an open-label pilot trial of oral tofacitinib given at 5 to 10 mg twice daily. For the treated patients, the SALT score, which quantifies what percentage of scalp surface area is affected, served as the measure of disease severity. Biopsies were taken from tofacitinib-treated patients at baseline and again at 4 and 24 weeks into treatment, and several of those patients also had a later scalp biopsy. Scalp clonality was compared across normal scalp (n=4), patchy alopecia areata scalp (n=8), and alopecia totalis/universalis scalp (n=8). Amplification of TCRbeta CDR3 regions was done by immunoSEQ multiplex PCR using 35 Vbeta forward primers and 13 Jbeta reverse primers. On the human side, TCRbeta sequencing was run on scalp tissue and on sorted CD4+ and CD8+ peripheral blood T cells from healthy controls and from alopecia areata patients with either patchy or totalis/universalis disease. To study T cell clonal expansion in alopecia areata, the researchers applied high-throughput TCRbeta sequencing to both the C3H/HeJ mouse model and human patients. Patients received tofacitinib for 6 to 18 months and were then followed off drug for 6 months to check for delayed response and recurrence. RNA was extracted with the PAXgene miRNA kit for fixed scalp, the miRNeasy kit for PBMCs, and the RNeasy kit for mouse skin. Paper-wide results and their limitations: Compared with normal scalp, lesional scalp, particularly in alopecia totalis/universalis, had higher clonality and more expanded CD8+ clones, which suggests antigenic drive. Because the treated cohort was small and had only one nonresponder, larger studies are needed to examine links between baseline CD8+ expansion and response. Shared TCR sequences between patients were less evident than in mice, which may be partly attributable to HLA diversity in the patient population. During tofacitinib treatment, many expanded lesional clones remained in scalp and blood, and this persistence may partly explain relapse after treatment is stopped. Scalp clonality and the number of expanded CD8+ clones among the top 100 scalp clones were significantly decreased by tofacitinib. Resident alphabeta T cells in normal human skin are also sequenced, complicating scalp TCR repertoire analysis, unlike mouse skin dominated by gammadelta T cells.

Libraries were prepared through the immunoSEQ multiplex PCR assay. To provide template for TCR sequencing, every sample had RNA extracted and reverse transcribed into cDNA. First-strand cDNA was synthesized using SuperScript III with a 2:1 mix of oligo-dT and random hexamers. A synthetic immune receptor repertoire was used to assess amplification bias, and residual bias was removed computationally. As for how the authors treated the data: Raw reads were preprocessed for error removal, and CDR3 was defined according to IMGT conventions as running from the conserved cysteine to phenylalanine. Clonality was calculated as 1 minus Shannon entropy normalized by log2 of the number of productive unique TCRs. Scalp TCRbeta sequences were cross-referenced with sorted blood CD4 and CD8 repertoires so that the CD4 or CD8 identity of scalp clones could be inferred. TCRdb mirrors the immuneACCESS table, restricted to in-frame sequences. Some clones are absent from its copies; in checked studies, under half trace to an unresolved V gene, and the reason for the others is unknown. That table is the source of V, J and clone size, and D and trimming were worked out from the DNA. Recorded for this sample are about 300,000 clones; 58% of them occurred a single time. Clones ranked in the top ten supply around 1.7% of the sample.

CDR1 and CDR2, looked up from the germline V gene, are SGHRS and YFSETQ. V lost 0 bases and J lost 3 bases; the stretch between them is 12 bases long. The cysteine opens and the phenylalanine closes a CDR3 of 15 amino acids. Kept here is only the CDR3 DNA, which spans 45 bases and is read in frame from base 1. The time point label for this specimen denotes: about 25 weeks on oral tofacitinib. The meaning of the sample's treatment or condition label: oral pan-JAK inhibitor, 5-10 mg twice daily. Lesional scalp punch biopsies and peripheral blood were collected from alopecia areata patients. PBMCs were isolated by density centrifugation and stained for CD3, CD4 and CD8, and CD4+ and CD8+ T cells were sorted on a FACSAria.

This clonotype originated in a human donor with alopecia areata. The rearranged chain carries TRBV5-1 and TRBJ2-5; the D region possibly corresponds to TRBD2 (6 bases align). Source: CD4+ T cells sorted from blood, taken at week 24, from a patient treated with tofacitinib. The CDR3 loop reads CASSLGPGGEETQYF. The sequence in DNA is TGCGCCAGCAGCTTGGGCCCCGGGGGTGAAGAGACCCAGTACTTC.